What follows are 11 T cell receptor beta chains derived from one specimen sequenced in a study of T cells in Graves' hyperthyroidism and ophthalmopathy. There were TCR beta CDR3 regions amplified from RNA transcripts. The study used the HTBI primer set for a first-round RT-PCR of the TCR CDR3. MiXCR was run by TCRdb on the multiplex PCR reads, yielding one entry per CDR3 protein. Seen here are about 480,000 distinct CDR3 sequences, about 15% observed once, and the top ten hold 15% to 20%. Sequencing was performed on blood. Receptors were obtained from a young woman with Graves' hyperthyroidism.

Ten or more counts support this clonotype. J is TRBJ1-5 and V is TRBV20-1; TRBD1 might be the D (6 bases). V dropped 3 bases and J dropped 8 bases, with 14 bases sitting between them. Germline CDR1 reads DFQATT; CDR2 reads SNEGSKA (reference sequence). The CDR3 is 13 residues long. The CDR3 loop reads CSASRQGNKPQHF. In DNA form, the CDR3 reads TGCAGTGCTAGCCGTCAGGGGAATAAGCCCCAGCATTTT.

This clonotype was observed a few times. The chain is built from TRBV20-1 and TRBJ2-1; 11 bases align to TRBD2. The CDR3 covers 15 residues. Unmatched junction bases numbered 18, after V lost 7 bases and J lost 13 bases. Germline lookup yields CDR1 DFQATT and CDR2 SNEGSKA (reference sequence). The CDR3 DNA reads TGCAGTGTCCCCCTTAGCGGGAGGGCCGCTACCGAACAGTTCTTC. It yields the protein CSVPLSGRAATEQFF.

This clonotype was seen a few times. This chain links TRBV10-3 with TRBJ2-1, with a possible D match to TRBD2 (6 bases). The CDR3 extends over 16 amino acids. V was shortened by 5 bases and J by 2 bases, with 16 bases between the two germline ends. CDR1 and CDR2 (germline): ENHRY, SYGVKD. The CDR3 DNA sequence: TGTGCCATCAGTAGGAGCTCGGGAGCACCCTACAATGAGCAGTTCTTC. This codes for CAISRSSGAPYNEQFF.

This clonotype was counted ten times or more. The rearrangement links TRBV7-9 to TRBJ2-1; D might be TRBD1 or TRBD2, each matching 5 bases. CDR1 and CDR2 from the germline V gene are SEHNR and FQNEAQ (reference sequence). V lost 4 bases and J 3 bases, leaving 16 bases between the germline ends. CDR3 length: 16 amino acids. CDR3 coding DNA: TGTGCCAGCAGCTCTCTAAAGGGGACCTACTACAATGAGCAGTTCTTC. Residues: CASSSLKGTYYNEQFF.

This clonotype was seen many times. The gene calls are TRBV12-3 or TRBV12-4 and TRBJ2-7, with D possibly being TRBD1 (7 bases). The V end lost 4 bases, the J end lost 3 bases, and 16 bases lay between the germline ends. The CDR3 runs 15 residues. DNA of the CDR3: TGTGCCAGCAGTTCGCAGGGGGGACGCAGCTACGAGCAGTACTTC. The encoded protein is CASSSQGGRSYEQYF.

CDR3 in DNA: TGTGCCAGCAGCTTAGACGTGTGGACAGATACGCAGTATTTT. This codes for CASSLDVWTDTQYF. This chain joins TRBV11-1 and TRBJ2-3; no clear D. The length of the CDR3 is 14 residues. V was shortened by 1 base and J by 3 bases, with 8 bases between the two germline ends. CDR1 SGHAT and CDR2 FQDESV come from the germline V gene (reference sequence).

This clonotype came up many times. The genes are TRBV12-3 or TRBV12-4 and TRBJ1-4; the D is unclear. The CDR3 sequence is 13 residues long. V was shortened by 1 base and J by 7 bases, with 7 bases between the two germline ends. The CDR3 bases are TGTGCCAGCAGTTTAGAGGGTAGTGAAAAACTGTTTTTT. It yields the protein CASSLEGSEKLFF.

This clonotype was recorded many times. The V and J genes are TRBV6-5 and TRBJ1-5; the D is unclear. The CDR3 runs 19 residues. V was cut by 0 bases and J by 4 bases, with 22 bases left in between. Germline CDR1 is MNHEY and CDR2 is SVGAGI. CDR3 sequence: CASSYSSGEPLLWNQPQHF. CDR3 bases: TGTGCCAGCAGTTACTCGAGCGGGGAACCCCTACTGTGGAATCAGCCCCAGCATTTT.

This clonotype was seen repeatedly, ten times or more. The chain is built from TRBV11-3 and TRBJ2-3; 8 bases match TRBD2. The V gene's germline CDR1 is SGHNT and CDR2 YENEEA. The CDR3 loop spans 18 amino acids. J gave up 3 bases and V 1 base, and 12 bases lay outside the gene matches. DNA for the CDR3: TGTGCCAGCAGCTTAGGGGGAACCGGGAGGGCCGCTACAGATACGCAGTATTTT. Its translation: CASSLGGTGRAATDTQYF.

This clonotype was detected many times. In DNA, the CDR3 is TGTGCCAGCCTCCCACGGGGATGGAACACTGAAGCTTTCTTT. Translating it yields CASLPRGWNTEAFF. This chain joins TRBV6-1 and TRBJ1-1; D remains unclear. Trimming pared 8 bases from V and 1 base from J, leaving 14 bases between. CDR3 length equals 14 residues. Germline V lookup: CDR1 MNHNS, CDR2 SASEGT.

This clonotype appeared a few times. This sequence joins TRBV6-2 or TRBV6-3 and TRBJ1-1; D is possibly TRBD1 (6 bases). This CDR3 has 16 amino acids. Per germline, CDR1 MNHEY and CDR2 SVGEGT. Trimming pared 6 bases from V and 1 base from J, leaving 18 bases between. The chain's CDR3 is CASSPAAGVANTEAFF. The CDR3 coding sequence is TGTGCCAGCAGCCCCGCCGCAGGGGTCGCGAACACTGAAGCTTTCTTT.